This entry describes one T cell receptor beta chain. The antigen is undetermined. This CDR3 is 14 amino acids long. V lost 3 bases and J lost 3, with 12 bases in between. Germline V gives CDR1 LGHNA, CDR2 YNFKEQ. This record belongs to a study of graft-versus-host responses after intestinal transplantation. Clones were read by immunoSEQ multiplex PCR, and TCRdb kept only the in-frame ones, dropping some. This sample has over 80,000 clones, with 91% found just once. This clonotype was obtained from a human donor who was the organ donor for an intestinal transplant. The source was unstimulated CD4+ T cells sorted from spleen or lymph node cells, collected before transplant. The chain is built from TRBV4-2 and TRBJ2-7, with a weak D call TRBD2 (6 bases). CDR3 sequence reads: CASSHLVADYEQYF. The CDR3 region has the DNA TGTGCCAGCAGCCATTTGGTAGCGGACTACGAGCAGTACTTC.